Described below is a single T cell receptor (beta chain) sequence and its context. Its antigen remains unidentified. The data were obtained in a study of blood T cells in healthy people across ages. Study-level results: It was the long-lived donors that had more naive CD4+ cells and higher diversity than aged donors.

The use of a sample-barcoded 5' primer and a J-beta primer mix characterized a second PCR of about 7 to 12 cycles. TCRdb used MiXCR to reprocess the 5' RACE reads, holding one entry per CDR3 protein. The data show 800,000 or so distinct CDR3 sequences, with 20% to 30% seen just once and 3.7% held by the top ten. Those donating, healthy Caucasian individuals from Russia, were aged roughly 6 to 90. Looked up from germline, CDR1 is SEHNR and CDR2 is FQNEAQ (reference sequence). This CDR3 region has 15 residues. With V trimmed by 4 bases and J by 3 bases, 7 bases remained unmatched. This sample was shared with a second study, whose subject was T cells of mothers and their children.

The rearrangement uses TRBV7-9 and TRBJ2-3; the match to TRBD2 covers 7 bases. Sequencing was performed on blood. The receptor was derived from a boy younger than 18 in good health. DNA of the CDR3: TGTGCCAGCAGCTCGCTAGCGGAGATTACAGATACGCAGTATTTT. It encodes CASSSLAEITDTQYF. Based on the CDR3 plus reference TRBV7-9 and TRBJ2-3, the full variable domain is DTGVSQNPRHKITKRGQNVTFRCDPISEHNRLYWYRQTLGQGPEFLTYFQNEAQLEKSRLLSDRFSAERPKGSFSTLEIQRTEQGDSAMYLCASSSLAEITDTQYFGPGTRLTVL.